This entry lists 24 T cell receptor beta chains sequenced from one sample in a study of Graves' ophthalmopathy and Graves' hyperthyroidism. CDR3 regions of TCR beta were amplified from RNA transcripts. HTBI-primed RT-PCR formed the first round, and a multiplex PCR formed the second. MiXCR was run by TCRdb on the multiplex PCR reads, yielding one entry per CDR3 protein. Among about 400,000 distinct CDR3 sequences listed, 21% were seen once. The sequencing sample was made of peripheral blood. Receptors were obtained from a woman younger than 35 with stable Graves' hyperthyroidism.

This clonotype came up many times. The DNA of the CDR3 is TGCAGTGCTAGGAAAAAAAAGGGCCGGGCCGCCTACGAGCAGTACTTC. Amino acid sequence: CSARKKKGRAAYEQYF. This rearrangement joins TRBV20-1 to TRBJ2-7, with D hard to call. Per the germline V gene, CDR1 is DFQATT and CDR2 is SNEGSKA (reference sequence). The CDR3 loop spans 16 amino acids. V was clipped by 3 bases and J by 2 bases, with 20 bases between them.

This clonotype was counted ten times or more. The chain is built from TRBV6-1 and TRBJ2-7; D uncertain. V lost 3 bases, J lost 2 bases, and 14 bases lay in between. The CDR3 is made up of 15 amino acids. The germline CDR1 and CDR2 sequences are MNHNS and SASEGT. In DNA, the CDR3 is TGTGCCAGCAGTGACGCGGCGCTAAACCCCTACGAGCAGTACTTC. Encoded protein: CASSDAALNPYEQYF.

This clonotype was recorded many times. CDR3 residues: CSARGDWNTGELFF. The DNA of the CDR3 is TGCAGTGCTAGAGGGGACTGGAACACCGGGGAGCTGTTTTTT. The V gene is TRBV20-1, the J gene TRBJ2-2, with D maybe TRBD2 (6 bases). The germline CDR1 and CDR2 sequences are DFQATT and SNEGSKA (reference sequence). This CDR3 is 14 amino acids long. Trimming pared 1 base from V and 1 base from J, leaving 7 bases between.

The J gene is TRBJ2-5, the V gene TRBV4-1; 7 bases are a match to TRBD2. V trimming: 2 bases; J trimming: 4 bases; junction bases outside the gene matches: 7. CDR1 is MGHRA and CDR2 is YSYEKL in the germline V gene. The CDR3 is 15 amino acids. The CDR3 here is CASSQYGGRRETQYF. The CDR3 region has the DNA TGCGCCAGCAGCCAATACGGCGGGAGAAGAGAGACCCAGTACTTC.

As to this clonotype: The junction and the germline gene differ at one end; a read error may be behind it. The chain joins TRBV20-1 to TRBJ2-4; 8 bases line up with TRBD1. Germline CDR1 reads DFQATT; CDR2 reads SNEGSKA (reference sequence). The CDR3 has 15 amino acids. The CDR3 nucleotides read TGCAGTGCTAGAGACCCTCGCAGGGGGCGGGACATTAAGTACTTC. Its translation: CSARDPRRGRDIKYF.

About this clonotype: This may stem from a read error, because a much larger clone lies one nucleotide away. This chain links TRBV4-2 with TRBJ2-7, with 9 positions matching TRBD2. The CDR3 length is 19 residues. Germline CDR1 LGHNA, CDR2 YNFKEQ. V lost 1 base to trimming and J lost 0 bases; unmatched junction nucleotides: 13. CDR3 DNA: TGTGCCAGCAGCCAAGGGGACTGGGTAGCGGGAGACTCCTCCTACGAGCAGTACTTC. Protein product: CASSQGDWVAGDSSYEQYF.

This clonotype appeared many times. The chain combines TRBV27 with TRBJ2-7, with D tentatively TRBD1 or TRBD2 (5 bases each). The V and J ends lost 2 bases and 5 bases respectively, with 13 bases between them. Germline CDR1 MNHEY, CDR2 SMNVEV (reference sequence). CDR3 length: 14 residues. CDR3 in amino acids: CASSLGGPRDEQYF. The CDR3 nucleotides read TGTGCCAGCAGTTTAGGGGGACCTCGGGACGAGCAGTACTTC.

This chain uses TRBV6-4 with TRBJ1-5; 7 nucleotides line up with TRBD1. With V trimmed by 5 bases and J by 0 bases, 10 bases remained unmatched. From germline, CDR1 is MRHNA and CDR2 SNTAGT. There are 17 residues in the CDR3. CDR3 region: CASSTRQGGYSNQPQHF. CDR3 sequence (DNA): TGTGCCAGCAGTACACGACAGGGTGGTTATAGCAATCAGCCCCAGCATTTT.

This clonotype was recorded many times. The genes are TRBV27 and TRBJ1-2; TRBD1 matches at 7 bases. Germline CDR1 reads MNHEY; CDR2 reads SMNVEV (reference sequence). J lost 6 bases, V lost 7 bases, and 2 bases had no gene match. The CDR3 has 11 residues. CDR3 sequence: CASKQGHGYTF. In DNA form, the CDR3 reads TGTGCCAGCAAACAGGGGCATGGCTACACCTTC.

Ten or more counts support this clonotype. V and J are TRBV28 and TRBJ1-5; D may be TRBD1 (5 bases). Germline CDR1 and CDR2: MDHEN and SYDVKM. The CDR3 covers 13 residues. V lost 3 bases to trimming and J lost 7 bases, with 10 bases between them. CDR3 in amino acids: CASSLGGRQPQHF. The DNA of the CDR3 is TGTGCCAGCAGTTTGGGGGGTCGACAGCCCCAGCATTTT.

Many counts were recorded for this clonotype. The genes are TRBV11-2 and TRBJ1-2; the D gene is possibly TRBD1 (5 bases). The CDR3 covers 16 residues. Germline V CDR1 and CDR2: SGHAT, FQNNGV. With 5 bases removed from V and 0 bases from J, the gap between germline ends came to 16 bases. CDR3 coding DNA: TGTGCCAGCAGCCGTACGACAGAAAGAGCTAACTATGGCTACACCTTC. Its protein product is CASSRTTERANYGYTF.

This clonotype was picked up many times. The germline gene is not matched at one end of the junction; a read error may be the cause. The V call is TRBV5-1, the J call TRBJ1-5; D is unresolved. Germline V CDR1 and CDR2: SGHRS, YFSETQ. This CDR3 spans 13 amino acids. The CDR3 DNA sequence: TGTGCCAGCAGTTTGGCCAGCAATCAGCCCCAGCATTTT. This encodes CASSLASNQPQHF.

Ten or more counts support this clonotype. The J gene is TRBJ2-7, the V gene TRBV27; the D gene could be TRBD1 or TRBD2 (6 bases each). V shed 5 bases and J shed 4 bases, with 18 bases lying between them. Germline V CDR1 and CDR2: MNHEY, SMNVEV (reference sequence). The CDR3 loop spans 15 amino acids. CDR3 sequence reads: CASSTLRGRRYEQYF. CDR3 bases: TGTGCCAGCAGTACCCTCCGGGGGCGGCGTTACGAGCAGTACTTC.

This clonotype was seen at least ten times. The rearrangement links TRBV7-3 to TRBJ1-3; no firm D call. V gave up 1 base and J gave up 4 bases, with 5 bases separating them. The CDR3 extends over 13 amino acids. Germline CDR1 and CDR2: SGHTA and FQGTGA. CDR3 sequence: CASSLNGGNTIYF. For the CDR3, the DNA is TGTGCCAGCAGCTTAAATGGAGGAAACACCATATATTTT.

The rearrangement joins TRBV30 to TRBJ2-7; 12 bases fit TRBD2. The V gene's germline CDR1 is GTSNPN and CDR2 SVGIG (reference sequence). The CDR3 loop spans 16 amino acids. The V segment lost 0 bases and the J segment 0 bases; nucleotides outside the gene matches: 3. The CDR3 DNA follows: TGTGCCTGGAGTGTACGACTAGCGGGGGCCTCCTACGAGCAGTACTTC. Encoded protein: CAWSVRLAGASYEQYF.

This clonotype has a count of ten or more. In DNA form, the CDR3 reads TGTGCCAGCAGGCGGGACAGTCTTTACGAGCAGTACTTC. This sequence encodes CASRRDSLYEQYF. The V and J genes are TRBV28 and TRBJ2-7; possibly TRBD1 for D (7 bases). The V gene's germline CDR1 is MDHEN and CDR2 SYDVKM. The V and J ends lost 6 bases and 4 bases respectively, with 13 bases between them. The CDR3 has 13 amino acids.

This clonotype was recorded many times. Written as DNA, the CDR3 is TGTGCCAGCAGTAGGGACCCGGACACTGAAGCTTTCTTT. Its translation: CASSRDPDTEAFF. V gene TRBV7-8 combines with J gene TRBJ1-1; a possible D gene is TRBD1 (5 bases). Germline V gene sequence: CDR1 SGHVS, CDR2 FQNEAQ. The ends were cut back, 6 bases at V and 3 bases at J, with 11 bases in the middle. The CDR3 totals 13 residues.

This clonotype has ten or more counts. V gene TRBV7-8 combines with J gene TRBJ1-2; maybe TRBD1 (6 bases). The germline CDR1 and CDR2 sequences are SGHVS and FQNEAQ. CDR3 length: 14 amino acids. V was trimmed by 5 bases and J by 8 bases, leaving 18 bases between them. In nucleotides, the CDR3 is TGTGCCAGCAGCCCGATAGGGGGGGCGTCGGGCTACACCTTC. Protein sequence: CASSPIGGASGYTF.

This clonotype was detected ten times or more. The rearrangement links TRBV6-1 to TRBJ1-5; D is undetermined. CDR3 size: 14 residues. V lost 6 bases, J lost 4 bases, and 13 bases lay in between. Germline-derived CDR1 and CDR2 are MNHNS and SASEGT. The CDR3 spells CASSPVDGNQPQHF. In nucleotides, the CDR3 is TGTGCCAGCAGCCCCGTGGACGGGAATCAGCCCCAGCATTTT.

In its sample, this clonotype was seen many times. The chain joins TRBV11-2 to TRBJ2-2, with 7 bases lining up with TRBD2. Germline lookup yields CDR1 SGHAT and CDR2 FQNNGV. The V and J ends lost 5 bases and 4 bases, in that order; junction bases with no gene match: 7. The CDR3 is 15 amino acids. The CDR3 sequence is CASSAAGEGTGELFF. In DNA form, the CDR3 reads TGTGCCAGCAGCGCGGCTGGGGAGGGCACCGGGGAGCTGTTTTTT.

In regard to this clonotype: A much larger clone differs from this one at a single base, so this may be a read error. The chain links TRBV7-2 to TRBJ2-2, with D possibly being TRBD2 (5 bases). Germline CDR1 reads SGHTA; CDR2 reads FQGNSA. The CDR3 is 11 residues long. This CDR3 is CASSRIGELCF. CDR3 DNA sequence: TGTGCCAGCAGCCGTATCGGGGAGCTGTGTTTT. Variable domain in full (rest from reference TRBV7-2 and TRBJ2-2): GAGVSQSPSNKVTEKGKDVELRCDPISGHTALYWYRQSLGQGLEFLIYFQGNSAPDKSGLPSDRFSAERTGGSVSTLTIQRTQQEDSAVYLCASSRIGELCFGEGSRLTVL.

This clonotype was detected a few times. A much larger clone differs by one base, so this may be a read error. The chain links TRBV9 to TRBJ1-2; unclear D gene. This CDR3 has 14 amino acids. Germline V gene data show CDR1 as SGDLS and CDR2 as YYNGEE. Trimming left V 0 bases short and J 1 base short, with 7 bases between. CDR3 region: CASSVDRVNYGYTF. The CDR3 DNA reads as TGTGCCAGCAGCGTAGATCGGGTTAACTATGGCTACACCTTC.

This chain joins TRBV10-3 and TRBJ1-3; no clear D. CDR3 length: 16 amino acids. The germline CDR1 and CDR2 sequences are ENHRY and SYGVKD. V was shortened by 2 bases and J by 3 bases, with 14 bases between the two germline ends. For the CDR3, the DNA is TGTGCCATCAGTGAGGAACTATCGGTGGGTGGAAACACCATATATTTT. It specifies CAISEELSVGGNTIYF.

The chain couples TRBV19 to TRBJ2-3; TRBD2 matches 8 bases. V dropped 6 bases and J dropped 1; count of bases not matched to a gene: 6. The CDR3 consists of 15 residues. Germline CDR1 LNHDA, CDR2 SQIVND (reference sequence). CDR3 residues: CASRGAGAGTDTQYF. In DNA form, the CDR3 reads TGTGCCAGTAGGGGAGCGGGGGCTGGCACAGATACGCAGTATTTT.